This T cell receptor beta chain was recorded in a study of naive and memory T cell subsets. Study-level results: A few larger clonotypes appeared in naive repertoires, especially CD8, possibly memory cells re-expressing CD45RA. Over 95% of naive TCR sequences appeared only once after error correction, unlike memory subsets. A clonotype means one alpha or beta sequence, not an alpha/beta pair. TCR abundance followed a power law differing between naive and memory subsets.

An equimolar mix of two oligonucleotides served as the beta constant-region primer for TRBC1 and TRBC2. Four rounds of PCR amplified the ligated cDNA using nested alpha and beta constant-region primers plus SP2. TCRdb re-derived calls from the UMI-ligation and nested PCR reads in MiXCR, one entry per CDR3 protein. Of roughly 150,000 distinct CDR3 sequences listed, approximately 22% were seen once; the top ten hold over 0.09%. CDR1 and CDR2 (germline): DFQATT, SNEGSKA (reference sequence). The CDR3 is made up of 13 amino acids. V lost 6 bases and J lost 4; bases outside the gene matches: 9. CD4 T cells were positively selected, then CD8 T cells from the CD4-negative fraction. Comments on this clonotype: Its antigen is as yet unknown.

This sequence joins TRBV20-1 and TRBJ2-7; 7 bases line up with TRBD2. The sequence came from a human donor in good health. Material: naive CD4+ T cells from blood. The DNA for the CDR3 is TGCAGTGCCCTGCGGCGGGAGAGGTACGAGCAGTACTTC. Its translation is CSALRRERYEQYF.